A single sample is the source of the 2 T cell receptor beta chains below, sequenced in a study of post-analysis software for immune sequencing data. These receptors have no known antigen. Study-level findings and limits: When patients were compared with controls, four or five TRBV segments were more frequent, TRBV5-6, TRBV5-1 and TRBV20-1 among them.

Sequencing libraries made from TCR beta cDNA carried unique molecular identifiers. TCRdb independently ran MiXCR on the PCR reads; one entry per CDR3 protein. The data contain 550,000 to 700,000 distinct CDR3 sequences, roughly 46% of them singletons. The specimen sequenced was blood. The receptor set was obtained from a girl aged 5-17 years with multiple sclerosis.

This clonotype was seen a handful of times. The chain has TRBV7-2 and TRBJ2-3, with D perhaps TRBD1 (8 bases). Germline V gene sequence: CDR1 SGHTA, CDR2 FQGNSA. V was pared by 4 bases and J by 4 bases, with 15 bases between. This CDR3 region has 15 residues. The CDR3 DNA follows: TGTGCCAGCAGCTACCAGGGGGCGGGAGCAGATACGCAGTATTTT. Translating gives CASSYQGAGADTQYF.

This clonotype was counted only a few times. CDR3 loop: CASSQAASGNEQFF. The DNA for the CDR3 is TGCGCCAGCAGCCAAGCGGCTAGCGGGAATGAGCAGTTCTTC. This chain links TRBV4-1 with TRBJ2-1; 8 positions match TRBD2. Unmatched junction bases numbered 3, after V lost 1 base and J lost 7 bases. Germline V gene lookup returns CDR1 MGHRA and CDR2 YSYEKL. This CDR3 comprises 14 residues.